This T cell receptor (beta chain) was profiled in a study of shared clonotypes between healthy human individuals. Study background: CD4 naive and memory got three plates each, CD8 naive two, CD8 memory one.

Genomic DNA of each subset was evenly split across several immunoSEQ plates. Using immunoSEQ multiplex PCR, the repertoire was profiled, and TCRdb retains in-frame clones only, with some absent. The table records around 2,100,000 clones, about 95% of them present only once. CD8 cells classed as naive were CD45RO-negative and positively selected for CCR7, excluding terminally differentiated effector memory CD45RA+ cells. Every contributor of samples was a Caucasian grown-up residing in Nashville, Tennessee. V was shortened by 0 bases and J by 9 bases, with 18 bases between the two germline ends. The CDR3 spans 15 residues. Germline V gene data show CDR1 as MGHRA and CDR2 as YSYEKL.

V is TRBV4-1 and J is TRBJ2-7, with D tentatively TRBD2 (5 bases). The TCR comes from a man between 18 and 35 years old in good health. Sample: naive CD8+ T cells sorted from blood. The CDR3 reads CASSQETRTPTGQYF. The CDR3 coding sequence is TGCGCCAGCAGCCAAGAAACTCGGACTCCCACCGGGCAGTACTTC.